The rows below give T cell receptor beta chains drawn from one sample of a study of T cell repertoires in cytomegalovirus infection. TCRdb recomputed calls from the reads with MiXCR, one row per CDR3 protein. The profile shows hundreds of thousands of distinct CDR3 sequences, roughly 30% of them singletons. The sequenced sample consisted of PBMCs. Receptors were obtained from a human donor in good health (CMV status not recorded). Some clones in this sample may be carry-over from other donors' samples. CDR3s include the opening cysteine and the closing phenylalanine or tryptophan. Fields, in order: V gene, J gene, D gene, clone size, CDR3 DNA, CDR3 protein. D genes are given only for firm matches. For some rows the clone size is stated as once, few or many, or as a class when expanded; others skip it.

TRBV6-6	TRBJ1-2	TRBD1	NA	TGTGCCAGCATCACAACCCCAGGGGGTAATGGCTACACCTTC	CASITTPGGNGYTF
TRBV12-3/TRBV12-4	TRBJ1-5	NA	NA	TGTGCCAGCAGTTTACAGCTGGGGGGCAATCAGCCCCAGCATTTT	CASSLQLGGNQPQHF
TRBV6-6	TRBJ2-3	TRBD1	NA	TGTGCCAGCAGCCACCCAACAGGGGAAATCTCAGATACGCAGTATTTT	CASSHPTGEISDTQYF
TRBV20-1	TRBJ2-5	NA	NA	TGCAGTGCTAGATTCAGGGAAGAGACCCAGTACTTC	CSARFREETQYF
TRBV5-8	TRBJ2-5	TRBD2	NA	TGTGCCAGCAGCGGCTTACTAGCGAGGGAGACCCAGTACTTC	CASSGLLARETQYF
TRBV6-2/TRBV6-3	TRBJ1-1	NA	NA	TGTGCCAGCAGCCCTTTAGCCGGGAACACTGAAGCTTTCTTT	CASSPLAGNTEAFF
TRBV24-1	TRBJ2-3	TRBD2	NA	TGTGCCACCAGTGACCCTGGGACTAGGGGGGGCCAGGAGCGCACAGATACGCAGTATTTT	CATSDPGTRGGQERTDTQYF
TRBV7-3	TRBJ1-2	NA	many	TGTGCCAGCAGCTTAGAGCCAGCCGACTATGGCTACACCTTC	CASSLEPADYGYTF
TRBV7-8	TRBJ1-5	NA	NA	TGTGCCAGCAGCCCGGCGGAGGGTTTCAGCAATCAGCCCCAGCATTTT	CASSPAEGFSNQPQHF
TRBV29-1	TRBJ2-1	TRBD2	NA	TGCAGCGTTAACGGGCTAGCGGGGGGTTACTACAATGAGCAGTTCTTC	CSVNGLAGGYYNEQFF
TRBV27	TRBJ2-7	NA	NA	TGTGCCAGCAGTGGAGGGGGGGGGGGCGAGCAGTACTTC	CASSGGGGGEQYF
TRBV2	TRBJ2-2	NA	few	TGTGCCAGCAGTGGCAAGGGCGCGAGCACCGGGGAGCTGTTTTTT	CASSGKGASTGELFF
TRBV20-1	TRBJ2-3	TRBD1	few	TGCAGTGCTAGAGATCCCAGGGGGCAGGTTGATACGCAGTATTTT	CSARDPRGQVDTQYF
TRBV20-1	TRBJ2-5	TRBD2	many	TGCAGTGCTCGAAGCGGGGGGCTAGAGACCCAGTACTTC	CSARSGGLETQYF
TRBV4-1	TRBJ1-4	NA	NA	TGCGCCAGCAGCCAAGAAGACAGGATTAATGAAAAACTGTTTTTT	CASSQEDRINEKLFF
TRBV7-2	TRBJ2-5	NA	NA	TGTGCCAGCAGCTTATTCGGACTGAAAGAGACCCAGTACTTC	CASSLFGLKETQYF
TRBV7-2	TRBJ1-5	NA	NA	TGTGCCAGCAGCTTAGGACAGGCCGTTCAGCCCCAGCATTTT	CASSLGQAVQPQHF
TRBV5-1	TRBJ1-4	NA	NA	TGCGCCAGCAGCTTCGGACCGCCTAATGAAAAACTGTTTTTT	CASSFGPPNEKLFF
TRBV15	TRBJ1-4	NA	few	TGTGCCACCAGCAGACGGGCCTACAGTGACGAAAAACTGTTTTTT	CATSRRAYSDEKLFF
TRBV5-5	TRBJ1-1	TRBD1	few	TGTGCCAGCAGCTTAGGGGACAGAGGAGGCACTGAAGCTTTCTTT	CASSLGDRGGTEAFF
TRBV7-2	TRBJ2-1	TRBD2	NA	TGTGCCAGCCGGGGGGGTTACAATGAGCAGTTCTTC	CASRGGYNEQFF
TRBV7-9	TRBJ1-4	NA	NA	TGTGCCAGCAGACCCAGAACAGGCGGATCTAATGAAAAACTGTTTTTT	CASRPRTGGSNEKLFF
TRBV27	TRBJ2-2	NA	NA	TGTGCCAGCAGTCCCGGGGCATCCACCGGGGAGCTGTTTTTT	CASSPGASTGELFF
TRBV7-8	TRBJ2-7	TRBD2	NA	TGTTCCAGCAGCGGAGGGGCGACTAGCGTGACCTACGAGCAGTACTTC	CSSSGGATSVTYEQYF
TRBV5-5	TRBJ2-7	NA	NA	TGTGCCAGCACCACGTGGGTGAGGAGGGGCTACGAGCAGTACTTC	CASTTWVRRGYEQYF
TRBV7-2	TRBJ2-7	TRBD2	many	TGTGCCAGCAGCTCAACTCGGGAGGGGATATACGAGCAGTACTTC	CASSSTREGIYEQYF
TRBV6-5	TRBJ1-2	TRBD1	NA	TGTGCCAGCAGGGCGGCATTGGGACAGGGGAATGGCTACACCTTC	CASRAALGQGNGYTF
TRBV7-6	TRBJ1-3	NA	many	TGTGCCAGCAGCTTGCCAGGGCGAAACACCATATATTTT	CASSLPGRNTIYF
TRBV5-6	TRBJ2-3	TRBD1	NA	TGTGCCAGCAGCCCAACAGGGGCCTGGAGTAGAGGGCAGTATTTT	CASSPTGAWSRGQYF
TRBV4-1	TRBJ2-7	TRBD2	NA	TGCGCCAGCAGCCCGGGACTAACCCACTACGAGCAGTACTTC	CASSPGLTHYEQYF
TRBV4-1	TRBJ1-5	TRBD1	NA	TGCGCCAGCAGCCAACTTACAGGGGGCGGTCAGCCCCAGCATTTT	CASSQLTGGGQPQHF
TRBV7-9	TRBJ1-4	NA	once	TGTGCCAGCAGCCCGCCCCGGGGGCTGCCGTTTTTT	CASSPPRGLPFF
TRBV4-1	TRBJ2-3	NA	few	TGCGCCAGCAGCCAAGATGATGGCCCACGACCGAATACGCAGTATTTT	CASSQDDGPRPNTQYF
TRBV12-3/TRBV12-4	TRBJ1-2	TRBD1	few	TGTGCCAGCAGCCTCGGGGACAGGGGGCTCGGCTACACCTTC	CASSLGDRGLGYTF
TRBV20-1	TRBJ2-7	TRBD1	NA	TGCAGTGCTAGAGAATCCCCCGGGACAGGTTCCCCCTACGAGCAGTACTTC	CSARESPGTGSPYEQYF
TRBV7-9	TRBJ1-1	NA	few	TGTGCCAGCAGCTTAGGGTTTGGGGAGGACACTGAAGCTTTCTTT	CASSLGFGEDTEAFF
TRBV10-3	TRBJ2-1	TRBD1	few	TGTGCCACCTTCTCGGGACAGTTCAGCTCCTACAATGAGCAGTTCTTC	CATFSGQFSSYNEQFF
TRBV28	TRBJ2-4	TRBD1	NA	TGTGCCAGCAGTTTATGGGGGCAGGGGGCGCGAAACATTCAGTACTTC	CASSLWGQGARNIQYF
TRBV15	TRBJ1-1	NA	few	TGTGCCACCAGCAGGGAAGTGCAGGGAACTGAAGCTTTCTTT	CATSREVQGTEAFF
TRBV6-2/TRBV6-3	TRBJ2-1	NA	few	TGTGCCAGCAGTTACACGTTCGGGGCCTCCTCCTACAATGAGCAGTTCTTC	CASSYTFGASSYNEQFF
TRBV28	TRBJ1-5	NA	few	TGTGCCAGCAGTATTCGGAGGTATAGCAATCAGCCCCAGCATTTT	CASSIRRYSNQPQHF
TRBV6-2/TRBV6-3	TRBJ2-3	NA	few	TGTGCCAGCAGTTACTCAACGGGGAGCACAGATACGCAGTATTTT	CASSYSTGSTDTQYF
TRBV5-1	TRBJ2-2	NA	NA	TGCGCCAGCACTAGGGAGACGAACACCGGGGAGCTGTTTTTT	CASTRETNTGELFF
TRBV19	TRBJ1-1	NA	NA	TGTGCCAGTAGTATGGAACAGCAAGGGAGAGCTTTCTTT	CASSMEQQGRAFF
TRBV12-3/TRBV12-4	TRBJ1-6	NA	few	TGTGCCAGCAGTTTAAGAGGGGGGACCCTCCACTTT	CASSLRGGTLHF
TRBV5-4	TRBJ1-1	NA	few	TGTGCCAGCACCCCCGACAAGGGGCGGTTCACTGAAGCTTTCTTT	CASTPDKGRFTEAFF
TRBV5-4	TRBJ2-2	NA	NA	TGTGCCATCCAGGAGGGGCCCAACACCGGGGAGCTGTTTTTT	CAIQEGPNTGELFF